The 20 T cell receptor beta chains below come from one sample, sequenced in a study of cytomegalovirus exposure and HLA in healthy donors. The PCR was carried out with 60 Vbeta primers and 13 Jbeta primers. The assay was immunoSEQ multiplex PCR, and TCRdb's table has in-frame clones only and misses some. This table holds around 68,000 clones, roughly four fifths found once. Material for sequencing was PBMCs. The source of these receptors is a woman aged 25-40 years in good health and CMV-seropositive.

The V and J genes are TRBV6-5 and TRBJ2-1; a possible D gene is TRBD2 (5 bases). Trimming stripped 10 bases from V and 4 bases from J, with 17 bases between. Germline lookup yields CDR1 MNHEY and CDR2 SVGAGI. This CDR3 comprises 14 residues. DNA of the CDR3: TGTGCCACCCAAGCCGGGAACTCGTACAATGAGCAGTTCTTC. This codes for CATQAGNSYNEQFF.

This chain links TRBV9 with TRBJ1-2; D not certain. V lost 3 bases, J lost 2 bases, and 14 bases lay in between. The CDR3 loop spans 15 amino acids. Germline CDR1 reads SGDLS; CDR2 reads YYNGEE. The CDR3, as DNA: TGTGCCAGCAGCGCCGAGGGCGAGGGAAACTATGGCTACACCTTC. Translating gives CASSAEGEGNYGYTF.

The chain employs TRBV7-6 and TRBJ2-1, with 11 bases that match TRBD2. The CDR3 has 15 residues. Germline assignment: CDR1 SGHVS and CDR2 FNYEAQ. Losses at the gene ends were 2 bases for V and 4 bases for J; bases not matched to a gene: 1. CDR3 in amino acids: CASSLLAGGYNEQFF. The CDR3 nucleotides read TGTGCCAGCAGCTTACTAGCGGGGGGTTACAATGAGCAGTTCTTC.

This chain connects TRBV29-1 to TRBJ2-7, with 9 bases fitting TRBD2. This CDR3 is built from 15 residues. CDR1 and CDR2 from the germline V gene are SQVTM and ANQGSEA. With 5 bases clipped from V and 3 bases from J, the junction kept 11 bases outside the gene matches. Here the CDR3 reads CSVTHAGTSYYEQYF. The CDR3 DNA follows: TGCAGCGTTACCCATGCCGGGACTAGCTACTACGAGCAGTACTTC.

The chain is built from TRBV6-1 and TRBJ2-2; no clear D. Germline loops: CDR1 MNHNS, CDR2 SASEGT. The CDR3 spans 12 residues. Between the trimmed V and J ends, which lost 4 bases and 6 bases, there was a span of 6 bases. Here the CDR3 reads CASSGLAGELFF. The CDR3 nucleotides read TGTGCCAGCAGTGGCCTAGCCGGGGAGCTGTTTTTT.

This chain links TRBV13 with TRBJ2-1, with 11 positions matching TRBD2. V shed 0 bases, J shed 6 bases, and the junction held 7 bases outside the gene matches. This CDR3 spans 17 amino acids. Germline V gene sequence: CDR1 PRHDT, CDR2 FYEKMQ (reference sequence). CDR3 in amino acids: CASSLGLAGVGTNEQFF. Written as DNA, the CDR3 is TGTGCCAGCAGCTTAGGACTAGCGGGAGTGGGAACCAATGAGCAGTTCTTC.

This clone was found a few times. The chain has TRBV5-1 and TRBJ2-3; D unclear. V was shortened by 0 bases and J by 0 bases, with 14 bases between the two germline ends. The CDR3 extends over 17 amino acids. The germline gives CDR1 SGHRS, CDR2 YFSETQ. The CDR3 is CASSLGPVISSTDTQYF. In DNA form, the CDR3 reads TGCGCCAGCAGCTTGGGCCCGGTGATATCTAGCACAGATACGCAGTATTTT.

This clone is classed as medium-sized. The chain is built from TRBV19 and TRBJ1-1, with D unclear. Trimming stripped 7 bases from V and 5 bases from J, with 14 bases between. The germline gives CDR1 LNHDA, CDR2 SQIVND (reference sequence). The CDR3 is 13 amino acids. CDR3 sequence: CASTLGQTTEAFF. The CDR3 bases are TGTGCCAGTACCTTGGGCCAGACGACTGAAGCTTTCTTT.

The rearrangement links TRBV6-5 to TRBJ2-5; D is unclear. Germline loops: CDR1 MNHEY, CDR2 SVGAGI. This CDR3 contains 15 residues. The V end was cut by 2 bases, the J end by 2 bases, with 12 bases between. CDR3 loop: CASSYRGQTQETQYF. The CDR3, as DNA: TGTGCCAGCAGTTACCGTGGTCAAACTCAAGAGACCCAGTACTTC.

The V and J genes are TRBV7-6 and TRBJ2-7; 8 bases map to TRBD1. Per the germline V gene, CDR1 is SGHVS and CDR2 is FNYEAQ. This CDR3 spans 15 amino acids. The V segment lost 4 bases and the J segment 4 bases; nucleotides outside the gene matches: 9. CDR3 bases: TGTGCCAGCAGCTCCCCCGGACAGGGTGAATACGAGCAGTACTTC. It is translated as CASSSPGQGEYEQYF.

This chain links TRBV7-3 with TRBJ1-1, with a tentative D call TRBD1 (5 bases). CDR1 is SGHTA, CDR2 FQGTGA, per germline. The CDR3 is 12 residues long. The germline V and J ends were trimmed by 6 bases and 7 bases, with 12 bases remaining between them. In DNA, the CDR3 is TGTGCCAGCAGGGGGACTTACGTTGAAGCTTTCTTT. This codes for CASRGTYVEAFF. The whole variable domain, filled in from reference TRBV7-3 and TRBJ1-1, reads GAGVSQTPSNKVTEKGKYVELRCDPISGHTALYWYRQSLGQGPEFLIYFQGTGAADDSGLPNDRFFAVRPEGSVSTLKIQRTERGDSAVYLCASRGTYVEAFFGQGTRLTVV.

This clone showed up just a few times. The V gene is TRBV2, the J gene TRBJ1-2, with a possible D match to TRBD1 (5 bases). V shed 8 bases and J shed 7 bases, with 14 bases lying between them. There are 12 residues in the CDR3. CDR1 and CDR2 (germline): SNHLY, FYNNEI. The CDR3 here is CASRPGGGGYTF. CDR3 DNA sequence: TGTGCCAGCCGGCCAGGCGGGGGTGGCTACACCTTC.

This sequence joins TRBV2 and TRBJ1-6, with 7 bases matching TRBD1. CDR3 size: 14 residues. In germline, CDR1 is SNHLY, CDR2 FYNNEI. V lost 7 bases and J lost 5; bases outside the gene matches: 5. The CDR3 region has the DNA TGTGCCAGCACCGGGACAGTCAATAATTCACCCCTCCACTTT. Protein: CASTGTVNNSPLHF.

The chain combines TRBV19 with TRBJ2-5; D may be TRBD1 (6 bases). V was shortened by 2 bases and J by 5 bases, with 12 bases between the two germline ends. CDR3 length: 14 amino acids. Looked up from germline, CDR1 is LNHDA and CDR2 is SQIVND (reference sequence). CDR3 region: CASSITGSGETQYF. DNA for the CDR3: TGTGCCAGTAGTATAACAGGGAGTGGTGAGACCCAGTACTTC.

This clone was seen more than once but under ten times. This chain connects TRBV6-1 to TRBJ1-2, with D perhaps TRBD1 (5 bases). V gave up 6 bases and J gave up 4 bases, with 9 bases separating them. The V gene's germline CDR1 is MNHNS and CDR2 SASEGT. This CDR3 has 12 amino acids. The CDR3: CASRKGVYGYTF. CDR3 bases: TGTGCCAGCAGAAAAGGGGTCTATGGCTACACCTTC.

The J gene is TRBJ2-7, the V gene TRBV7-2, with a possible D match to TRBD2 (5 bases). The V gene's germline CDR1 is SGHTA and CDR2 FQGNSA. This CDR3 has 14 residues. Trimming shortened V by 5 bases and J by 3 bases, and 14 bases separated the two germline ends. Here the CDR3 DNA reads TGTGCCAGCAGCCCTAGGGAGCTCAACTACGAGCAGTACTTC. It yields the protein CASSPRELNYEQYF.

The chain's CDR3 is CASTVTGGGLETQYF. The CDR3 DNA reads TGTGCCAGTACCGTCACAGGGGGTGGATTGGAGACCCAGTACTTC. This chain uses TRBV19 with TRBJ2-5; 8 positions match TRBD1. Germline trimming cut 7 bases from V and 5 bases from J; bases unmatched to any gene: 12. The CDR3 is 15 residues long. Germline V CDR1 and CDR2: LNHDA, SQIVND (reference sequence).

This chain links TRBV6-1 with TRBJ1-2, with D possibly being TRBD1 (5 bases). V lost 3 bases to trimming and J lost 0 bases, with 14 bases between them. Per the germline V gene, CDR1 is MNHNS and CDR2 is SASEGT. The CDR3 totals 16 residues. This CDR3 reads CASSDYSRDANYGYTF. The CDR3, as DNA: TGTGCCAGCAGTGACTATTCCAGGGATGCTAACTATGGCTACACCTTC.

The CDR3 loop is CASSLVPAGAGETQYF. The CDR3 DNA follows: TGCGCCAGCAGCTTGGTGCCAGCGGGGGCGGGAGAGACCCAGTACTTC. The chain links TRBV5-1 to TRBJ2-5; TRBD2 agrees at 8 bases. The germline V gene encodes CDR1 SGHRS and CDR2 YFSETQ. The J segment lost 4 bases and the V segment lost 0 bases, leaving 8 bases of the junction unmatched. The CDR3 consists of 16 residues.

The chain uses TRBV7-9 and TRBJ1-2; TRBD1 aligns across 8 bases. V lost 4 bases, J lost 6 bases, and 10 bases stayed unmatched. This CDR3 region has 15 residues. CDR1 is SEHNR, CDR2 FQNEAQ, per germline (reference sequence). CDR3 sequence: CASSSTSDRGDGYTF. CDR3 nucleotides: TGTGCCAGCAGCTCCACCTCAGACAGGGGCGATGGCTACACCTTC. Based on the CDR3 plus reference TRBV7-9 and TRBJ1-2, the full variable domain is DTGVSQNPRHKITKRGQNVTFRCDPISEHNRLYWYRQTLGQGPEFLTYFQNEAQLEKSRLLSDRFSAERPKGSFSTLEIQRTEQGDSAMYLCASSSTSDRGDGYTFGSGTRLTVV.